These T cell receptor beta chains were read from a single sample in a study of T cell responses to AZD1222 COVID-19 vaccine. Sequencing used immunoSEQ multiplex PCR; TCRdb keeps in-frame clones, though not all of them. The data contain 150,000 to 190,000 clones, around 87% of them singletons. Specimen: peripheral blood, collected 28 days after the second AZD1222 dose. The receptors were sampled from an adult who received the AZD1222 COVID-19 vaccine. The CDR3 runs from the conserved cysteine through the conserved F or W. The D gene is left open where the match is weak. Not every row has a clone size; where given, it reads once, few, many or a size class.

TGTGCCAGCAGCAGGAACAATGAGCAGTTCTTC CASSRNNEQFF TRBJ2-1 TRBV7-4 - -
TGTGCCAGTGGCAGACCGTCCTCTGGAAACACCATATATTTT CASGRPSSGNTIYF TRBJ1-3 TRBV28 - once
TGTGCCAGCAGCATGCCACAGGGTCGCACTGGGGCCAACGTCCTGACTTTC CASSMPQGRTGANVLTF TRBJ2-6 TRBV21-1 - -
TGTGCCAGCAGCAGGGGGTATGAAAAACTGTTTTTT CASSRGYEKLFF TRBJ1-4 TRBV7-8 - -
TGCGCCAGCAGCCTCGTCCTGAACACTGAAGCTTTCTTT CASSLVLNTEAFF TRBJ1-1 TRBV4-3 - -
TGTGCCAGCAGCAACAGGGTTAGGAACACCATATATTTT CASSNRVRNTIYF TRBJ1-3 TRBV7-2 - -
TGTGCCAGCAGCTCGAATGACGGAAATGGCTACACCTTC CASSSNDGNGYTF TRBJ1-2 TRBV7-9 - -
TGTGCCAGCAGCCCCCGGGTTAGCGGGAGGGCAGATACGCAGTATTTT CASSPRVSGRADTQYF TRBJ2-3 TRBV3-1/TRBV3-2 TRBD2 once
TGTGCCATCAGAAAGGGCGAAGGGAACAATCAGCCCCAGCATTTT CAIRKGEGNNQPQHF TRBJ1-5 TRBV10-3 - -
TGTGCCAGCAGGAGCAGGGGAGGGGGCTACACCTTC CASRSRGGGYTF TRBJ1-2 TRBV7-9 - few
TGTGCCAGCAGCTTGATTCGGCTAGCGGGAGGCCTTTTCACAGATACGCAGTATTTT CASSLIRLAGGLFTDTQYF TRBJ2-3 TRBV5-6 TRBD2 -
TGTGCCAGCACCCAAAGAGGGGTCAGCTACGAGCAGTACTTC CASTQRGVSYEQYF TRBJ2-7 TRBV11-3 - -
TGTGCCAGCAGCTTGCGGGATCGGGAGACCCAGTACTTC CASSLRDRETQYF TRBJ2-5 TRBV5-8 - -
TGTGCCAGTAGTATCGGCAGTTCACCCCTCCACTTT CASSIGSSPLHF TRBJ1-6 TRBV19 - -
TGTGCCTGGAGTGTACTCGGAGGGGGCAGTAATTCACCCCTCCACTTT CAWSVLGGGSNSPLHF TRBJ1-6 TRBV30 TRBD1 -
TGTGCCAGCCGATTAGCGGGAGGAGGAACAGAGACCCAGTACTTC CASRLAGGGTETQYF TRBJ2-5 TRBV6-6 TRBD2 -
TGTGCCACCAGCGGCAGGGACAGGGTGAACACCGGGGAGCTGTTTTTT CATSGRDRVNTGELFF TRBJ2-2 TRBV15 TRBD1 -
TGCGCCAGCAGCTTGGCCGGGACTGTGTATGGCTACACCTTC CASSLAGTVYGYTF TRBJ1-2 TRBV5-1 - -
TGTGCCAGTAGTATCCGACAGGTGGATGAAAAACTGTTTTTT CASSIRQVDEKLFF TRBJ1-4 TRBV19 - -
TGTGCCAGCAGTGAAGCGTTGTGGGATGGCTACACCTTC CASSEALWDGYTF TRBJ1-2 TRBV2 - -
TGTGCCAGCAGCCTCGGACAGGGCACTACTAATGAAAAACTGTTTTTT CASSLGQGTTNEKLFF TRBJ1-4 TRBV6-2/TRBV6-3 TRBD1 -
TGTGCCAGCTATACAGGGTTCGGAGATACGCAGTATTTT CASYTGFGDTQYF TRBJ2-3 TRBV2 - -
TGTGCCACCAGTGATGCCAGACTAGCGGCTTTCCAAGAGACCCAGTACTTC CATSDARLAAFQETQYF TRBJ2-5 TRBV24-1 TRBD2 -
TGTGCCATCAGTCCGTTGGGGGGCACAGATACGCAGTATTTT CAISPLGGTDTQYF TRBJ2-3 TRBV10-3 - -
TGTGCCAGCAGCCCCGGGGACACGGATTCACCCCTCCACTTT CASSPGDTDSPLHF TRBJ1-6 TRBV7-3 - -
TGTGCCAGCAGCCCCGAGGTCTTCGCTGAAGCTTTCTTT CASSPEVFAEAFF TRBJ1-1 TRBV5-6 - once
TGTGCCAGCAGCCGAACAGAGGGTAGCTACAATGAGCAGTTCTTC CASSRTEGSYNEQFF TRBJ2-1 TRBV3-1/TRBV3-2 - -
TGCGCCAGCAGTTATGCCCCGGGACTAGCGGGAGAAGGTGAGCAGTTCTTC CASSYAPGLAGEGEQFF TRBJ2-1 TRBV5-1 TRBD2 -
TGCGCCAGCAGCCAAGATTTTCCGGGGGCCACCTACGAGCAGTACTTC CASSQDFPGATYEQYF TRBJ2-7 TRBV4-1 - -
TGTGCCAGCACCCTAGGACAGGGCGGGGAGACCCAGTACTTC CASTLGQGGETQYF TRBJ2-5 TRBV7-9 TRBD1 -
TGCGCCAGCAGCTCAATTGGGAGTCCCTACAATGAGCAGTTCTTC CASSSIGSPYNEQFF TRBJ2-1 TRBV4-3 - -
TGTGCCAGCTCACCCGAAAATCAGAATGAAAAACTGTTTTTT CASSPENQNEKLFF TRBJ1-4 TRBV18 - -
TGCGCCAGCAGCCTACAGGGGGGGAACACTGAAGCTTTCTTT CASSLQGGNTEAFF TRBJ1-1 TRBV5-1 TRBD1 -
TGTGCCAGCAGCACCAAAGGGTCGCCTGGGGCCCAGTACTTC CASSTKGSPGAQYF TRBJ2-5 TRBV21-1 - -
TGCAGCGTTGGAGGGGCCACAGCCAATGAGCAGTTCTTC CSVGGATANEQFF TRBJ2-1 TRBV29-1 - -
TGTGCCATCAGCGTTGGGGTCTACGAGCAGTACTTC CAISVGVYEQYF TRBJ2-7 TRBV10-3 - -
TGCGCCAGCAGCTCGACGACTAGCGGGACTGGAGAGACCCAGTACTTC CASSSTTSGTGETQYF TRBJ2-5 TRBV5-1 TRBD2 -
TGTGCCAGTAGTATTAGGCGGGACAGGGACACCGGGGAGCTGTTTTTT CASSIRRDRDTGELFF TRBJ2-2 TRBV19 TRBD1 -
TGTGCCACCAGCAGACCAGGGGCAGAGAGATATGGCTACACCTTC CATSRPGAERYGYTF TRBJ1-2 TRBV15 - -
TGTGCCAGCAGCGTAGCAGACGGGAACTCCAATGAGCAGTTCTTC CASSVADGNSNEQFF TRBJ2-1 TRBV9 - -
TGTGCCACCAGCTATGTCCAACGACCCACCACAGATACGCAGTATTTT CATSYVQRPTTDTQYF TRBJ2-3 TRBV15 - -
TGTGCCAGCAGTCCCGCAGGGATCTATGGCTACACCTTC CASSPAGIYGYTF TRBJ1-2 TRBV28 - -
TGTGCCAGCAGCCAAGATCTAGTAGGGACGGTCGCTGAAGCTTTCTTT CASSQDLVGTVAEAFF TRBJ1-1 TRBV3-1/TRBV3-2 - -
TGTGCCAGCAGCCGGGACAGGGACGATGAAAAACTGTTTTTT CASSRDRDDEKLFF TRBJ1-4 TRBV7-9 TRBD1 -
TGTGCCATCAGTGAGTCACAGGGGCGGCAAGATCAGCCCCAGCATTTT CAISESQGRQDQPQHF TRBJ1-5 TRBV10-3 TRBD1 -
TGTGCCAGCAGCCAAGACAAGGGGCCAGGCTACACCTTC CASSQDKGPGYTF TRBJ1-2 TRBV3-1/TRBV3-2 - -